This TCR beta chain was recovered during a study of T cells in Graves' hyperthyroidism and ophthalmopathy. Per germline, CDR1 MNHEY and CDR2 SVGAGI. CDR3 size: 14 residues. V lost 2 bases, J lost 4 bases, and 2 bases stayed unmatched. Amplification yielded TCR beta CDR3 regions, with RNA transcripts as the source. Primed by the HTBI set, a first-round RT-PCR was run on the TCR CDR3. TCRdb passed the multiplex PCR reads through MiXCR, listing each CDR3 protein once. Here the sample spans hundreds of thousands of distinct CDR3 sequences, around 15% being singletons. Whole-study findings and limits: The model's output predicted ophthalmopathy at a median of roughly 6.9 months prior to onset.

This clonotype was counted only a few times. Its antigen is as yet unknown. The source material was blood. The chain employs TRBV6-5 and TRBJ2-1, with TRBD1 matching over 7 bases. The clonotype comes from a woman aged 18-29 years with Graves' hyperthyroidism. The CDR3 coding sequence is TGTGCCAGCAGTTACGGGACAGATTACAATGAGCAGTTCTTC. Amino acid sequence: CASSYGTDYNEQFF.